One TCR beta chain is described in this entry. Unique molecular identifiers were incorporated during preparation of the TCRbeta library. TCRdb ran MiXCR on the PCR reads and lists one entry per CDR3 protein. The table lists about 350,000 distinct CDR3 sequences, 13% of them singletons, with around 4.5% in the top ten. V gave up 2 bases and J gave up 4 bases, with 15 bases separating them. The CDR3 length is 16 residues. Germline V lookup: CDR1 KGHSH, CDR2 LQKENI. These data belong to a study of T-cell reconstitution after alpha-beta-depleted transplantation in children. This chain joins TRBV18 and TRBJ1-5, with D perhaps matching TRBD1 (6 bases). This clonotype was sampled from a human donor who donated a stem cell graft to a child with Fanconi anemia. The sample here was PBMCs, taken from the stem cell graft. The CDR3 DNA follows: TGTGCCAGCTCACCATCCAACAGGGCAATAAATCAGCCCCAGCATTTT. Protein: CASSPSNRAINQPQHF.